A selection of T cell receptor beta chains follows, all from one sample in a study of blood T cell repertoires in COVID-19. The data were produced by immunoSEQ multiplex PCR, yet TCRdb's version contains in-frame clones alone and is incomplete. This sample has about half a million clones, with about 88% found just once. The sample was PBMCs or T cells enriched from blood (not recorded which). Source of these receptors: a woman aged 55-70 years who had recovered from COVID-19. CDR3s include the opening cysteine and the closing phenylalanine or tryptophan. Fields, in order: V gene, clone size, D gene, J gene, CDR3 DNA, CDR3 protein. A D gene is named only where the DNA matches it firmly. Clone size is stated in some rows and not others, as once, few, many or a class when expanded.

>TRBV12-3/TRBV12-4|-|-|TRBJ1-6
TGTGCCAGCAGTTTGGGCCTCCTCCACCTCCACTTT
CASSLGLLHLHF
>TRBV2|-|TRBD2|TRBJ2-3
TGTGCCAGCAGTTCGGGGGGGGCTTCCACAGATACGCAGTATTTT
CASSSGGASTDTQYF
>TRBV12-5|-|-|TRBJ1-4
TGTGCTAGTGGTTTGGTACTCTCGTCGCAGGGAGGTGAAAAACTGTTTTTT
CASGLVLSSQGGEKLFF
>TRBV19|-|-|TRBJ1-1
TGTGCCAGTAGTATGACTCCAAACACTGAAGCTTTCTTT
CASSMTPNTEAFF
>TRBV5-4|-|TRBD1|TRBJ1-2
TGTGCCAGCACTCACGACAGGGTCGGTGGCTACACCTTC
CASTHDRVGGYTF
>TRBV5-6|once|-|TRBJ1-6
TGTGCCAGCAGCCATGTTACAGGGTTAAATTCACCCCTCCACTTT
CASSHVTGLNSPLHF
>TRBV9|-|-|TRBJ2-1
TGTGCCAGCAGCGCGCGGGATGAGCAGTTCTTC
CASSARDEQFF
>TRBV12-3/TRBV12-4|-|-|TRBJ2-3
TGTGCCAGCAGTCTCCTCACAGATACGCAGTATTTT
CASSLLTDTQYF
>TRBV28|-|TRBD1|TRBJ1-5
TGTGCCAGCAGGACCCACAGGGGAACGGGAGGCAATCAGCCCCAGCATTTT
CASRTHRGTGGNQPQHF
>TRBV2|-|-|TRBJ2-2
TGTGCCAGCAGTCACGAGGAGGGATCGAACACCGGGGAGCTGTTTTTT
CASSHEEGSNTGELFF
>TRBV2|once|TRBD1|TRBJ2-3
TGTGCCAGCAGTGAACAGGGGGCACTCACAGATACGCAGTATTTT
CASSEQGALTDTQYF
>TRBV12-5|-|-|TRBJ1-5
TGTGCTAGTGCCCCTGGGGGGGGCGTAAGCAATCAGCCCCAGCATTTT
CASAPGGGVSNQPQHF
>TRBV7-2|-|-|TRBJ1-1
TGTGCCAGCAGCTTCAGTGAGGGCCCCGAAGCTTTCTTT
CASSFSEGPEAFF
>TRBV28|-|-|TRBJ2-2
TGTGCCAGTTTCCGGGGCAGGGGAAATCCCGGGGAGCTGTTTTTT
CASFRGRGNPGELFF